These 2 T cell receptor beta chains came from one sample sequenced in a study of blood T cell repertoires in COVID-19. TCRdb keeps only in-frame clones here, not all; method: immunoSEQ multiplex PCR. The sample has around 230,000 clones; 65% to 90% are singletons. Sequencing used peripheral blood. Every receptor here comes from a middle-aged man who had recovered from COVID-19.

This chain uses TRBV5-4 with TRBJ1-1; 7 bases map to TRBD1. There are 14 residues in the CDR3. Germline V lookup: CDR1 SGHNT, CDR2 YYREEE (reference sequence). V trimming: 4 bases; J trimming: 3 bases; junction bases outside the gene matches: 6. For the CDR3, the DNA is TGTGCCAGCAGCCTGGGACAGCTAGACACTGAAGCTTTCTTT. Its translation is CASSLGQLDTEAFF.

The chain employs TRBV5-6 and TRBJ1-2, with D maybe TRBD1 (5 bases). The CDR3 contains 14 residues. Per germline, CDR1 SGHDT and CDR2 YYEEEE. Trimming removed 1 base at V and 7 bases at J, with 14 bases between. Here the CDR3 DNA reads TGTGCCAGCAGCTTGACGCAGGGATCGACTGGCTACACCTTC. Amino acids: CASSLTQGSTGYTF. The full variable domain, in which reference TRBV5-6 and TRBJ1-2 provide the parts outside the CDR3, is DAGVTQSPTHLIKTRGQQVTLRCSPKSGHDTVSWYQQALGQGPQFIFQYYEEEERQRGNFPDRFSGHQFPNYSSELNVNALLLGDSALYLCASSLTQGSTGYTFGSGTRLTVV.